This T cell receptor (beta chain) was sequenced for a study of shared clonotypes between healthy human individuals. Overall study results and limits: The study's rarefaction showed incomplete sorted-subset sequencing despite large depth. The sharing of 4% to 5.5% of naive CD4 clonotypes was seen across a handful of donors.

Deep-level settings were used for running the assay. TCRdb's table, derived via immunoSEQ multiplex PCR, lists solely in-frame clones and lacks some. The repertoire holds over 2 million clones, roughly 94% seen once, with 0.9% to 1.3% in the top ten. On this clone: What it binds is unknown.

Naive CD8 cells lacked CD45RO and underwent positive selection for CCR7, leaving out terminally differentiated effector memory CD45RA+ cells. All the donors were Caucasian adults who lived in Nashville, Tennessee. This CDR3 has 15 amino acids. V shed 1 base, J shed 3 bases, and the junction held 4 bases outside the gene matches. CDR1 is LNHDA and CDR2 is SQIVND in the germline V gene (reference sequence). This sequence was found in a young man in good health. Sequenced sample: naive CD8+ T cells sorted from blood. V usage is TRBV19 and J usage is TRBJ1-1; 8 nucleotides agree with TRBD1. CDR3 sequence reads: CASSIARTGYTEAFF. CDR3 sequence (DNA): TGTGCCAGTAGTATAGCCCGGACAGGGTACACTGAAGCTTTCTTT.